The 5 T cell receptor beta chains below all came from one sample that was sequenced in a study of T cell repertoires in cytomegalovirus infection. No cognate antigen is known for these TCRs. One entry per CDR3 protein, called by TCRdb with MiXCR from the reads. Here the sample spans hundreds of thousands of distinct CDR3 sequences, under 55% being singletons. Material: cultured PBMCs, obtained from culture after CMV antigen stimulation. The origin of the receptors is a human donor in good health (CMV status not recorded). Some clones in this sample may be carry-over from other donors' samples.

The sample holds a few counts of this clonotype. This chain joins TRBV19 and TRBJ2-4; D uncertain. CDR1 and CDR2 (germline): LNHDA, SQIVND (reference sequence). This CDR3 is 13 amino acids long. V lost 1 base to trimming and J lost 13 bases, with 14 bases between them. The CDR3 protein is CASSIVVAEAQYF. The DNA for the CDR3 is TGTGCCAGTAGTATAGTGGTCGCAGAAGCCCAGTACTTC.

The chain combines TRBV28 with TRBJ2-1; 9 nucleotides agree with TRBD1. The CDR3 is made up of 14 amino acids. The germline gives CDR1 MDHEN, CDR2 SYDVKM. The V and J ends lost 6 bases and 6 bases, in that order; junction bases with no gene match: 6. CDR3 in amino acids: CASRGWGQGNEQFF. The CDR3 region has the DNA TGTGCCAGCAGGGGATGGGGACAGGGCAATGAGCAGTTCTTC.

The chain combines TRBV2 with TRBJ2-5; D is perhaps TRBD2 (6 bases). Germline V gene data show CDR1 as SNHLY and CDR2 as FYNNEI. Trimming cost V 4 bases and J 1 base, with 10 bases left between them. There are 14 residues in the CDR3. DNA of the CDR3: TGTGCCAGCAGTGCCACGACTAGCCAAGAGACCCAGTACTTC. Its translation is CASSATTSQETQYF.

The chain is built from TRBV19 and TRBJ2-5; D is uncertain. CDR3 length equals 13 residues. The germline V gene has CDR1 LNHDA and CDR2 SQIVND (reference sequence). V was pared by 5 bases and J by 4 bases, with 11 bases between. The CDR3 region has the DNA TGTGCCAGTAGTCAAAGGGATTCAGAGACCCAGTACTTC. Translation: CASSQRDSETQYF.

The chain combines TRBV7-2 with TRBJ2-3; possibly TRBD2 for D (6 bases). V was pared by 2 bases and J by 4 bases, with 10 bases between. Germline CDR1 and CDR2: SGHTA and FQGNSA. This CDR3 is 14 amino acids long. The CDR3 here is CASSLSPGADTQYF. DNA for the CDR3: TGTGCCAGCAGCTTATCCCCGGGGGCAGATACGCAGTATTTT.